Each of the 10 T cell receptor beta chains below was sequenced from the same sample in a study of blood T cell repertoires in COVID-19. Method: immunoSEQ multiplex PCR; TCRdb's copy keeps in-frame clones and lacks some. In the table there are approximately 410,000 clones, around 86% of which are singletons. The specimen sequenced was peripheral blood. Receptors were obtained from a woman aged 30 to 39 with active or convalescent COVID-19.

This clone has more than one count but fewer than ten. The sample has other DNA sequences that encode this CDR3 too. The CDR3 reads CASSGTSGSNEQFF. CDR3 DNA: TGCGCCAGCAGCGGGACTAGCGGGAGCAATGAGCAGTTCTTC. The chain links TRBV5-1 to TRBJ2-1, with 14 bases matching TRBD2. After removal of 4 bases from V and 6 bases from J, the junction contained 0 bases not matched to a gene. Looked up from germline, CDR1 is SGHRS and CDR2 is YFSETQ. This CDR3 region has 14 residues.

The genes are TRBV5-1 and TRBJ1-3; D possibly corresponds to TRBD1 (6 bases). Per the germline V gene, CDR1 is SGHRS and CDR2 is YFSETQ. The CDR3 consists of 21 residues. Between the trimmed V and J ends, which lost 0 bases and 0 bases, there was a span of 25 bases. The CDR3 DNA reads TGCGCCAGCAGCTTGGGTAGCCCGGGACAAATGTCAACTCACTCTGGAAACACCATATATTTT. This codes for CASSLGSPGQMSTHSGNTIYF.

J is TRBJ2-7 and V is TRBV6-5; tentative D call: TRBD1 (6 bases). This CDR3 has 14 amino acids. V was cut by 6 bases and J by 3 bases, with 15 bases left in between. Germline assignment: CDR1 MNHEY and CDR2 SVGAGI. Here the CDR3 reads CASSFVGAGYEQYF. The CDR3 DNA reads TGTGCCAGCAGCTTCGTGGGGGCGGGCTACGAGCAGTACTTC.

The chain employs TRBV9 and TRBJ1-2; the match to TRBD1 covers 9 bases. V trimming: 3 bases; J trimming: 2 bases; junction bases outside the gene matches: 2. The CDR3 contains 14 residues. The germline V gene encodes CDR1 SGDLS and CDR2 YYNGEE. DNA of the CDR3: TGTGCCAGCAGCGAACAGGGGGCAAACTATGGCTACACCTTC. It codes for CASSEQGANYGYTF. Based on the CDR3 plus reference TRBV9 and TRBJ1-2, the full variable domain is DSGVTQTPKHLITATGQRVTLRCSPRSGDLSVYWYQQSLDQGLQFLIQYYNGEERAKGNILERFSAQQFPDLHSELNLSSLELGDSALYFCASSEQGANYGYTFGSGTRLTVV.

CDR3 in DNA: TGTGCCAGCAGCCTGGGGGGGGACAGTTTCAGCTATGGCTACACCTTC. Residues: CASSLGGDSFSYGYTF. The chain joins TRBV5-8 to TRBJ1-2; TRBD1 matches at 7 bases. Germline CDR1 is SGHTS and CDR2 is YDEGEE. The junction had 13 bases not matched to a gene; V was cut back by 4 bases and J by 4 bases. The CDR3 length is 16 residues. Full variable domain (outside the CDR3, taken from reference TRBV5-8 and TRBJ1-2): EAGVTQSPTHLIKTRGQQATLRCSPISGHTSVYWYQQALGLGLQFLLWYDEGEERNRGNFPPRFSGRQFPNYSSELNVNALELEDSALYLCASSLGGDSFSYGYTFGSGTRLTVV.

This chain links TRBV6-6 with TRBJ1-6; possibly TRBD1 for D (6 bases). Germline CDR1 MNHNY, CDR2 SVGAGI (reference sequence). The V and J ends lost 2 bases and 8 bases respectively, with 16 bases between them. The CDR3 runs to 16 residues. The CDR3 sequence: CASSYGNRVTDSPLHF. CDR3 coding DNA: TGTGCCAGCAGTTACGGGAACAGGGTGACGGATTCACCCCTCCACTTT.

The CDR3 DNA is TGTGCCAGCAGCCAGCTCCGGTCGGGACAGGGAATAAAATACGAGCAGTACTTC. Translating it yields CASSQLRSGQGIKYEQYF. This rearrangement joins TRBV5-5 to TRBJ2-7; 9 nucleotides line up with TRBD1. The CDR3 extends over 18 amino acids. Germline loops: CDR1 SGHKS, CDR2 YYEKEE (reference sequence). The V segment lost 4 bases and the J segment 4 bases; nucleotides outside the gene matches: 18.

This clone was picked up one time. The CDR3 DNA reads TGTGCCAGCAGTGAAGTGGACAGGGGGAAAGAAGAGACCCAGTACTTC. Its protein is CASSEVDRGKEETQYF. The J gene is TRBJ2-5, the V gene TRBV2, with 10 bases lining up with TRBD1. CDR1 is SNHLY and CDR2 is FYNNEI in the germline V gene. This CDR3 comprises 16 residues. The V segment lost 1 base and the J segment 3 bases; nucleotides outside the gene matches: 5.

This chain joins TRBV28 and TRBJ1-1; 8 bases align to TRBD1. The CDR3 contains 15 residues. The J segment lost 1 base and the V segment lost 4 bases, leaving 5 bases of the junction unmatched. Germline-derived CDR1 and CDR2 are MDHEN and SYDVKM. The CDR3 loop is CASSSAGTGNTEAFF. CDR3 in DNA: TGTGCCAGCAGTTCGGCCGGGACAGGGAACACTGAAGCTTTCTTT.

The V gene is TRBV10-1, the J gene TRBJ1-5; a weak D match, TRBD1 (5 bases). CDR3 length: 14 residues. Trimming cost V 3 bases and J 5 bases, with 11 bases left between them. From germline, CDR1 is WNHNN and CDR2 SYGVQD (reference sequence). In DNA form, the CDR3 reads TGCGCCAGCAGTGATGGCAGGGCCGATCAGCCCCAGCATTTT. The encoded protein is CASSDGRADQPQHF.